This entry is about one TCR beta chain. With 6 bases clipped from V and 7 bases from J, the junction kept 8 bases outside the gene matches. Germline CDR1 MRHNA, CDR2 SNTAGT. The CDR3 runs 15 residues. This entry belongs to a study of blood T cell repertoires in COVID-19. Assay used: immunoSEQ multiplex PCR; TCRdb lists only in-frame clones, some missing. The sample carries some 51,000 clones, about nine tenths recorded once. Sequencing input: peripheral blood. The chain links TRBV6-4 to TRBJ2-1; TRBD2 matches 11 bases. The receptor comes from a human donor with active COVID-19. The donor label of this sample is uncertain. CDR3 DNA: TGTGCCAGCAGCGTAGCGGGGGGGCCGGGTAATGAGCAGTTCTTC. Its translation is CASSVAGGPGNEQFF.